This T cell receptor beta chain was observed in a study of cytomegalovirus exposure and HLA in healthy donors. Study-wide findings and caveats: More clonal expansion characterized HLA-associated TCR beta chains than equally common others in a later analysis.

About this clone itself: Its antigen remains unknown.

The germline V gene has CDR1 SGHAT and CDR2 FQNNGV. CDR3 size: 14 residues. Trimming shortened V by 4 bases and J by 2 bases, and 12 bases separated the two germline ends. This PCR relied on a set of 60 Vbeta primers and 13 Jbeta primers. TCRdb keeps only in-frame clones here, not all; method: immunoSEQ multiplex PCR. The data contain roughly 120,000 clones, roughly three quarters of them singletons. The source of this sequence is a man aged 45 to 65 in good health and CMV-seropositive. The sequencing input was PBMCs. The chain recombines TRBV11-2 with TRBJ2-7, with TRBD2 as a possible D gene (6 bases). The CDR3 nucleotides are TGTGCCAGCAGCTCAGTTGGGGGGACCTACGAGCAGTACTTC. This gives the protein CASSSVGGTYEQYF.